This T cell receptor (beta chain) was obtained from a study of CD8 T cells in Susac syndrome. Random hexamers were used to reverse transcribe about 0.5 to 1 ug of RNA. MiXCR was run by TCRdb on the immunoSEQ multiplex PCR reads, yielding one entry per CDR3 protein. The data hold hundreds of thousands of distinct CDR3 sequences, with approximately 94% observed a single time. This CDR3 contains 13 residues. The germline V gene has CDR1 SGHDN and CDR2 FVKESK. Trimming left V 4 bases short and J 5 bases short, with 9 bases between. The sequenced sample consisted of CD4+ T cells from PBMCs. The chain couples TRBV14 to TRBJ2-1; unclear D gene. The receptor was isolated from a human donor with Susac syndrome. The CDR3: CASSPIRNNEQFF. CDR3 in DNA: TGTGCCAGCAGCCCAATCAGAAACAATGAGCAGTTCTTC.